This T cell receptor (beta chain) was retrieved from a study of neurological immune-mediated disorders. In every sequencing run, more than 170 million TCR-beta sequences were generated from 15-18 subjects. TCRdb called the 5' RACE reads again in MiXCR, with one record for every CDR3 protein. The data show about 29,000 distinct CDR3 sequences, roughly 12% seen once. This clonotype was picked up many times. Antigen unknown. Study findings and constraints: Multiple sclerosis was found to have the least TCR clonal expansion, below healthy controls, and HTLV-1-associated myelopathy the most.

This sequence originates from a man aged 60 to 75 in good health. Material for sequencing was PBMCs.

The CDR3: CASSYPSGSVTDRGRPNTGELFF. DNA for the CDR3: TGTGCCAGCAGTTATCCCTCTGGGAGTGTGACGGACAGGGGTAGGCCGAACACCGGGGAGCTGTTTTTT. The V gene is TRBV6-2 or TRBV6-3, the J gene TRBJ2-2, with 9 bases matching TRBD1. V shed 3 bases and J 0 bases; nucleotides not matched to a gene: 23. The V gene's germline CDR1 is MNHEY and CDR2 SVGEGT. CDR3 length equals 23 residues.